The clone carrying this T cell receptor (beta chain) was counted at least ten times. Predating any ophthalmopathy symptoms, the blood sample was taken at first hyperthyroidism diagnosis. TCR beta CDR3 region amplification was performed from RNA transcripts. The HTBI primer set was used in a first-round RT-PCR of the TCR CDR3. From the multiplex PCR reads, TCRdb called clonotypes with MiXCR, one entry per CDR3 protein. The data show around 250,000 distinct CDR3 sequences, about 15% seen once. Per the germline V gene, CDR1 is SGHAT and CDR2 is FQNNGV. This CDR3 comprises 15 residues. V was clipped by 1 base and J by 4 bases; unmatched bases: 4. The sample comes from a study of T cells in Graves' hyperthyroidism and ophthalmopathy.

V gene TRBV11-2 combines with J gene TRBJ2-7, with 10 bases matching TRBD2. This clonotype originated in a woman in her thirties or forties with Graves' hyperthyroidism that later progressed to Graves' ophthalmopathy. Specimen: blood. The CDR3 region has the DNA TGTGCCAGCAGCTTAGCGACTAGCGGGCGTTACGAGCAGTACTTC. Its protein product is CASSLATSGRYEQYF.